The clone carrying this TCR beta chain has more than one count but fewer than ten. Its antigen remains unidentified. PCR used 60 Vbeta primers and 13 Jbeta primers. Profiled with immunoSEQ multiplex PCR; TCRdb holds only in-frame clones, not every one. The data show about 150,000 clones, approximately 74% seen once. The data derive from a study of cytomegalovirus exposure and HLA in healthy donors. The study's findings and limits: Some V segments (TRBV6-2 and TRBV6-3 among them) were excluded as indistinguishable. Reportedly, HLA-A and HLA-B alleles of most subjects were accurately predicted from TCR beta. A missense DCLRE1C variant was associated with V- and J-gene trimming of TCR beta chains in a later analysis, and an independent cohort replicated the association.

With 11 bases clipped from V and 3 bases from J, the junction kept 12 bases outside the gene matches. Germline CDR1 is MDHEN and CDR2 is SYDVKM. The CDR3 length is 15 residues. The clonotype comes from a man under 40 in good health and CMV-seronegative. The sequencing input was PBMCs. The rearrangement links TRBV28 to TRBJ1-5, with 8 bases identical to TRBD1. The CDR3 here is CAARYSDRANQPQHF. The DNA for the CDR3 is TGTGCCGCGCGATACTCGGACAGGGCCAATCAGCCCCAGCATTTT.